Listed here are 5 T cell receptor beta chains from one sample, sequenced in a study of T cell repertoires in cytomegalovirus infection. MiXCR was run by TCRdb on the reads, yielding one entry per CDR3 protein. The table shows around 530,000 distinct CDR3 sequences, with approximately 15% occurring only once. The specimen sequenced was CD8+ T cells from PBMCs. Receptors were obtained from a human donor in good health (CMV status not recorded). Some clones in this sample may be carry-over from other donors' samples.

Ten or more counts support this clonotype. The chain joins TRBV12-5 to TRBJ2-1; 7 nucleotides line up with TRBD2. Germline CDR1 LGHNT, CDR2 FRNRAP. J gave up 8 bases and V 6 bases, and 10 bases lay outside the gene matches. The CDR3 extends over 14 amino acids. The CDR3 DNA sequence: TGTGCTAGTGGACCGGGAGGTCAGGTGCATGAGCAGTTCTTC. Residues: CASGPGGQVHEQFF.

Only a few counts were recorded for this clonotype. The chain uses TRBV5-1 and TRBJ2-7; 7 bases match TRBD1. CDR3 length: 15 amino acids. The junction had 11 bases not matched to a gene; V was cut back by 4 bases and J by 4 bases. The germline gives CDR1 SGHRS, CDR2 YFSETQ. The CDR3 loop reads CASSRDRVGGYEQYF. CDR3 nucleotide sequence: TGCGCCAGCAGCCGAGACAGGGTGGGTGGGTACGAGCAGTACTTC. The complete variable domain, with remaining parts taken from reference TRBV5-1 and TRBJ2-7, reads KAGVTQTPRYLIKTRGQQVTLSCSPISGHRSVSWYQQTPGQGLQFLFEYFSETQRNKGNFPGRFSGRQFSNSRSEMNVSTLELGDSALYLCASSRDRVGGYEQYFGPGTRLTVT.

This clonotype was counted many times. The chain combines TRBV7-9 with TRBJ1-5; weak D call: TRBD1 (6 bases). The V gene lost 4 bases and the J gene lost 5 bases, with 18 bases spanning the gap. CDR3 length equals 16 residues. Germline lookup yields CDR1 SEHNR and CDR2 FQNEAQ (reference sequence). The CDR3 is CASSSNLAGADQPQHF. For the CDR3, the DNA is TGTGCCAGCAGCTCAAACTTAGCAGGGGCCGATCAGCCCCAGCATTTT.

This clonotype was counted ten times or more. This chain uses TRBV12-3 or TRBV12-4 with TRBJ1-2; D is possibly TRBD1 (6 bases). Trimming stripped 6 bases from V and 1 base from J, with 15 bases between. This CDR3 region has 15 residues. CDR3 DNA: TGTGCCAGCAGCCCAGGGGTCCCGGTTAACTATGGCTACACCTTC. Protein: CASSPGVPVNYGYTF.

V usage is TRBV29-1 and J usage is TRBJ2-1; TRBD2 matches 11 bases. The CDR3 runs to 14 residues. Germline values: CDR1 SQVTM, CDR2 ANQGSEA. Trimming removed 7 bases from V and 2 bases from J; junction bases left unmatched: 4. The CDR3 nucleotides are TGCAGCGCTGGGGGACTAGCGGCCTACAATGAGCAGTTCTTC. It yields the protein CSAGGLAAYNEQFF.